Described below is a single TCR beta chain sequence and its context. The antigen this receptor binds is unknown. No base quality values were provided; no much bigger clone lies one nucleotide off. This sample was taken from a study of memory CD4+ T cells and cytomegalovirus serostatus (dated 2019 in TCRdb). With respect to the entire study: A total of some 35 healthy Belgian adults, of whom 9 were CMV seropositive and approximately 24 were CMV seronegative, were included in the cohort. To replicate a published TCR-based CMV serostatus classifier, the study sequenced CD4+ memory TCRbeta repertoires from a Belgian cohort whose cytomegalovirus serostatus was known. Overall study results and their limits: For predicting CMV serostatus, the median bootstrapped AUC was approximately 0.95 using the original framework and 0.91 using a US-trained random forest. Among the 160 or so previously reported CMV-associated TCRbeta sequences, 65 to 85 showed up in the CD4+ memory repertoires, with each one found in between one and five individuals. On the Belgian cohort, the classifier based on the original framework reached a median bootstrapped AUC of roughly 0.96, with a 95% CI of 0.76-1.00. The results were interpreted as suggesting that the CMV-associated TCR signature is mostly present in the CD4+ memory repertoire. Unlike the original study, which covered naive and memory CD4+ and CD8+ populations, the Belgian study sequenced only CD4+CD45RO+ memory cells.

A FACSAria II was used to sort memory CD4+ T cells, defined as single viable CD3+CD4+CD8-CD45RO+ cells. To determine CMV serostatus, a Roche Elecsys assay was used that detects serum IgG against CMV pp150, pp28, p38 and p52. After the samples were thawed, total CD4+ T cells were enriched through positive selection using CD4 magnetic microbeads. Samples originated from another study that specifically interrogated the CD4+ T cell memory repertoire. Peripheral blood mononuclear cells were isolated and cryopreserved according to standard operating procedures, and serum was stored at -80 degrees C. CD3-PerCP (BW264/56), CD4-APC (RPA-T4), CD45RO-PE (UCHT1) and CD8-Pacific Orange (3B5) antibodies were used for staining, and non-viable cells were excluded with Sytox blue. The Quick-DNA Microprep Kit was used to extract genomic DNA from the sorted cells. TCRbeta DNA was amplified with the immunoSEQ hsTCRbeta kit following the manufacturer's protocol. TCRbeta libraries were sequenced on an Illumina MiSeq instrument. Under the source paper's analysis protocol: Removing out-of-frame sequences left 2,204,828 distinct TCRbeta sequences, an average of approximately 61,000 per individual. Each individual was scored according to the count of roughly 170 previously reported CMV-associated TCRbeta sequences and the total productive distinct TCRbeta count. A beta-binomial model was reimplemented in Python, and scikit-learn random forests with default parameters were trained on data from the US cohort. Classifier performance on the Belgian cohort was summarized as median AUC with percentile confidence intervals calculated over 10,000 bootstrap iterations. TCRdb limited this immuneACCESS table to in-frame rearrangements with V and J called. A share of clones is missing; checked studies link under half to unresolved V genes, and the rest is unexplained. The V and J calls and the clone size are those of that table, but D and trimming were determined from the DNA. A total of under 70,000 clones appear in this sample, around 80% of them only once. About 0.95% of the sample is in the top ten clones.

Trimming costs V 4 bases and J 10 bases, and their ends lie 14 bases apart. CDR1 and CDR2, per the germline V gene, are SQVTM and ANQGSEA. The CDR3 holds 12 amino acids from the cysteine to the phenylalanine. CDR3 DNA is the only sequence kept; it has 36 bases, read in frame from the first base. This receptor was taken from an adult in good health and CMV-seronegative. The sequencing sample was made of memory CD4+ T cells from blood. The chain is made from TRBV29-1 and TRBJ2-1; a tentative D call is TRBD2 (6 bases match). For the CDR3, the sequence is CSVVSGVREQFF. In nucleotides, the sequence is TGCAGCGTTGTTTCGGGGGTGAGGGAGCAGTTCTTC.